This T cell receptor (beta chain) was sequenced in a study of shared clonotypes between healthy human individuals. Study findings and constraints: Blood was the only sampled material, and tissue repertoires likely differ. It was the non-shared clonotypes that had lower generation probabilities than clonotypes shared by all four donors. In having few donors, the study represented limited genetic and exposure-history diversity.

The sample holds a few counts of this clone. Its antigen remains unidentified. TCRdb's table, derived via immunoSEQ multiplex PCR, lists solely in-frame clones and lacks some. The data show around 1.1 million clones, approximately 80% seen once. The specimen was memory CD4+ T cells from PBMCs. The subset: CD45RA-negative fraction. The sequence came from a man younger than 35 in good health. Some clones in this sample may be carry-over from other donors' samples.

The CDR3 here is CASSLGLSDNEQFF. DNA of the CDR3: TGCGCCAGCAGCTTGGGACTCAGCGACAATGAGCAGTTCTTC. The chain carries TRBV5-1 and TRBJ2-1; D not certain. Trimming removed 0 bases from V and 5 bases from J, with 9 bases in between. Germline V gene data show CDR1 as SGHRS and CDR2 as YFSETQ. This CDR3 is 14 amino acids long.